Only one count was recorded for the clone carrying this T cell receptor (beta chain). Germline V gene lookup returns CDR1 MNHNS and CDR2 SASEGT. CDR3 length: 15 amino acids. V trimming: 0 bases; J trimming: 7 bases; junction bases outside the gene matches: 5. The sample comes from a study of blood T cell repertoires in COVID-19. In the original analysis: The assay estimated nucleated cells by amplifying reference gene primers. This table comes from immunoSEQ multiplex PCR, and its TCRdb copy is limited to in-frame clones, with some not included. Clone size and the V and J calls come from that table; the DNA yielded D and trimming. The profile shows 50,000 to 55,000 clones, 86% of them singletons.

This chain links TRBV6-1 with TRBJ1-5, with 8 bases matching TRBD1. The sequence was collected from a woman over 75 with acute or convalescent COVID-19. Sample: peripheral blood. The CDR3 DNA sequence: TGTGCCAGCAGTGAAGCTGTGACAGGGGAACAGCCCCAGCATTTT. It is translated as CASSEAVTGEQPQHF.